The following is a T cell receptor (beta chain) sequence with its context. The germline CDR1 and CDR2 sequences are MGHRA and YSYEKL. V was cut by 7 bases and J by 8 bases, with 18 bases left in between. This CDR3 region has 14 residues. As defined, naive CD8 cells were CD45RO-negative and positively selected for CCR7, with terminally differentiated effector memory CD45RA+ cells excluded. Method: immunoSEQ multiplex PCR; TCRdb's copy keeps in-frame clones and lacks some. This table holds 550,000 to 750,000 clones, 95% to 96% found once. The data were obtained in a study of shared clonotypes between healthy human individuals.

The clonotype comes from a woman aged 25 to 39 in good health. The sample was naive CD8+ T cells sorted from blood. The gene calls are TRBV4-1 and TRBJ1-3; possibly TRBD1 for D (5 bases). CDR3 sequence reads: CASTGPGELHTIYF. In DNA, the CDR3 is TGCGCCAGCACCGGGCCGGGGGAGCTGCACACCATATATTTT.